The 8 T cell receptor beta chains presented below share a single source sample, sequenced in a study of cytomegalovirus exposure and HLA in healthy donors. 60 Vbeta and 13 Jbeta primers were used in PCR. Assay: immunoSEQ multiplex PCR; the TCRdb copy retains only in-frame clones and omits some. The sample includes some 250,000 clones, roughly 87% of them seen just once. Specimen: PBMCs. All receptors come from a woman aged 40 to 49 in good health and CMV-seropositive.

This clone occurred a few times. The gene calls are TRBV27 and TRBJ1-2; the match to TRBD1 covers 7 bases. The CDR3 has 15 amino acids. Germline trimming cut 6 bases from V and 11 bases from J; bases unmatched to any gene: 18. CDR1 is MNHEY and CDR2 is SMNVEV in the germline V gene (reference sequence). CDR3 loop: CASRIRPGQSSSYTF. CDR3 DNA: TGTGCCAGCAGAATTAGGCCGGGACAGAGCTCTTCGTACACCTTC.

The chain has TRBV4-2 and TRBJ2-3, with 14 bases lining up with TRBD2. Germline-derived CDR1 and CDR2 are LGHNA and YNFKEQ. The CDR3 is made up of 19 amino acids. V lost 4 bases, J lost 2 bases, and 11 bases stayed unmatched. The CDR3 loop reads CASSPSYGLAGGYTDTQYF. The CDR3 bases are TGTGCCAGCAGCCCCTCCTACGGACTAGCGGGGGGATACACAGATACGCAGTATTTT.

The V and J genes are TRBV11-2 and TRBJ1-2; TRBD1 agrees at 7 bases. This CDR3 is built from 14 residues. V shed 5 bases, J shed 3 bases, and the junction held 6 bases outside the gene matches. Per germline, CDR1 SGHAT and CDR2 FQNNGV. The CDR3 sequence: CASSPGDSHYGYTF. CDR3 nucleotides: TGTGCCAGCAGCCCGGGGGACAGCCACTATGGCTACACCTTC.

V and J are TRBV6-6 and TRBJ1-4; 7 nucleotides line up with TRBD1. This CDR3 comprises 15 residues. The V and J ends lost 7 bases and 3 bases, in that order; junction bases with no gene match: 8. Looked up from germline, CDR1 is MNHNY and CDR2 is SVGAGI (reference sequence). The CDR3 DNA reads TGTGCCAGCATGGATAGGGGGCCTCCTAATGAAAAACTGTTTTTT. It translates to CASMDRGPPNEKLFF.

CDR3 bases: TGTGCCAGCAGTACTAACTTACAGGGCCCCCATGGCTACACCTTC. Protein: CASSTNLQGPHGYTF. The chain has TRBV9 and TRBJ1-2, with a possible D match to TRBD1 (6 bases). Between the trimmed V and J ends, which lost 5 bases and 6 bases, there was a span of 20 bases. The germline V gene has CDR1 SGDLS and CDR2 YYNGEE. This CDR3 spans 15 amino acids.

The chain recombines TRBV5-4 with TRBJ1-2; D ambiguous. Germline V gene data show CDR1 as SGHNT and CDR2 as YYREEE (reference sequence). This CDR3 comprises 15 residues. V was shortened by 3 bases and J by 2 bases, with 14 bases between the two germline ends. This chain's CDR3 is CASSYGRVSNYGYTF. As DNA, the CDR3 is TGTGCCAGCAGCTACGGCCGGGTTTCAAACTATGGCTACACCTTC.

This chain connects TRBV9 to TRBJ1-1; D perhaps matches TRBD1 (5 bases). The CDR3 is made up of 15 amino acids. Per the germline V gene, CDR1 is SGDLS and CDR2 is YYNGEE. Deletions cut 0 bases from V and 4 bases from J, with 13 bases between. CDR3 sequence: CASSVEGGVSTEAFF. CDR3 in DNA: TGTGCCAGCAGCGTAGAGGGAGGGGTCAGCACTGAAGCTTTCTTT.

In its sample, this clone was seen once. The J gene is TRBJ1-1, the V gene TRBV11-3; no definite D call. Per the germline V gene, CDR1 is SGHNT and CDR2 is YENEEA. V lost 2 bases to trimming and J lost 1 base, with 5 bases between them. The CDR3 has 13 residues. The CDR3 region has the DNA TGTGCCAGCAGCTTAACACAGAACACTGAAGCTTTCTTT. Protein product: CASSLTQNTEAFF.